Listed below are T cell receptor beta chains from one sample, sequenced in a study of metastatic and nonmetastatic thyroid tumors. With MiXCR, TCRdb called clones anew from the PCR reads. The table records some 16,000 clones, around 13% of them present only once. The sequenced sample consisted of tumor tissue. These TCRs come from a female donor with papillary thyroid cancer or a benign thyroid nodule (not recorded which). Some clones in this sample may be carry-over from other donors' samples. The CDR3 runs from the conserved cysteine through the conserved F or W. The D gene is left open where the match is weak. Clone size is shown for a subset of rows, as once, few, many or a class of expanded clone.

V	J	size	D	CDR3	DNA
TRBV19	TRBJ2-1	many	TRBD2	CASTGPGGNEQFF	TGTGCCAGTACCGGCCCGGGGGGGAATGAGCAGTTCTTC
TRBV20-1	TRBJ2-3	medium-sized	TRBD2	CSARTTAGVPDTQYF	TGCAGTGCTAGAACAACGGCGGGAGTACCAGATACGCAGTATTTT
TRBV6-2/TRBV6-3	TRBJ1-6	many	.	CASKDYNSPLHF	TGTGCCAGCAAGGACTATAATTCACCCCTCCACTTT
TRBV27	TRBJ2-7	.	.	CASPGGTFSYEQYF	TGTGCCAGCCCTGGTGGCACCTTCTCCTACGAGCAGTACTTC
TRBV4-1	TRBJ1-1	few	.	CASSQGMSEAFF	TGCGCCAGCAGCCAGGGAATGTCAGAAGCTTTCTTT
TRBV6-5	TRBJ2-2	.	TRBD2	CASSLNGGRIRTGELFF	TGTGCCAGCAGCTTAAATGGCGGGAGGATTCGTACCGGGGAGCTGTTTTTT
TRBV6-1	TRBJ1-1	many	.	CASSPTGNTEAFF	TGTGCCAGCAGCCCCACAGGGAACACTGAAGCTTTCTTT
TRBV20-1	TRBJ2-3	many	.	CSARPGVRSTDTQYF	TGCAGTGCTAGACCCGGCGTCCGTTCCACAGATACGCAGTATTTT
TRBV19	TRBJ1-2	many	TRBD1	CASTQTGSNYGYTF	TGTGCCAGTACCCAGACAGGGTCTAACTATGGCTACACCTTC
TRBV6-5	TRBJ1-3	many	.	CASRPVRIGGGAAGNTIYF	TGTGCCAGCAGGCCAGTCCGAATTGGGGGGGGCGCAGCTGGAAACACCATATATTTT
TRBV28	TRBJ2-1	medium-sized	TRBD2	CASSSGGVEQFF	TGTGCCAGCAGTTCGGGGGGAGTTGAGCAGTTCTTC
TRBV11-1	TRBJ2-7	many	TRBD1	CASSAGGTGVSYEQYF	TGTGCCAGCAGCGCCGGCGGGACAGGGGTATCCTACGAGCAGTACTTC
TRBV5-1	TRBJ2-1	many	TRBD2	CASSLVAGGANEQFF	TGCGCCAGCAGCCTAGTAGCGGGGGGAGCCAATGAGCAGTTCTTC
TRBV24-1	TRBJ2-2	many	TRBD2	CATSDRPAGGANTGELFF	TGTGCCACCAGTGACCGTCCAGCGGGAGGGGCGAACACCGGGGAGCTGTTTTTT
TRBV5-1	TRBJ1-2	.	.	CASSLGHPNYGYTF	TGTGCCAGCAGCTTGGGCCACCCTAACTATGGCTACACCTTC
TRBV20-1	TRBJ2-5	many	TRBD1	CSASGTGGAKSPETQYF	TGCAGTGCTAGCGGGACAGGGGGCGCAAAATCCCCAGAGACCCAGTACTTC
TRBV28	TRBJ1-2	medium-sized	.	CASSLVQGSGYTF	TGTGCCAGCAGTTTAGTACAGGGTTCGGGCTACACCTTC
TRBV6-1	TRBJ1-1	medium-sized	.	CASKRMNTEAFF	TGTGCCAGCAAACGGATGAACACTGAAGCTTTCTTT